The rows below give T cell receptor beta chains drawn from one sample of a study of cytomegalovirus exposure and HLA in healthy donors. Using immunoSEQ multiplex PCR, the repertoire was profiled, and TCRdb retains in-frame clones only, with some absent. Seen in this sample are about 120,000 clones; the ten most common clones hold about 3.5%. The specimen sequenced was PBMCs. These receptors all stem from a man between 18 and 35 years old in good health and CMV-seronegative. Both conserved end residues are part of each CDR3. The D gene is left open where the match is weak.

V gene: TRBV4-1; J gene: TRBJ1-4; D gene: -; CDR3 DNA: TGCGCCAGCAGCCGGAGGGAAAAACTGTTTTTT; CDR3 protein: CASSRREKLFF
V gene: TRBV11-1; J gene: TRBJ2-5; D gene: -; CDR3 DNA: TGTGCCAGCAGCTTGAGGCCTCAAGAGACCCAGTACTTC; CDR3 protein: CASSLRPQETQYF
V gene: TRBV7-9; J gene: TRBJ1-5; D gene: TRBD1; CDR3 DNA: TGTGCCAGCAGCCGGACAGGGGGCAATAGCAATCAGCCCCAGCATTTT; CDR3 protein: CASSRTGGNSNQPQHF
V gene: TRBV5-1; J gene: TRBJ1-2; D gene: -; CDR3 DNA: TGCGCCAGCAGCTTGGAGGTCGGATGGCGGACTAACTATGGCTACACCTTC; CDR3 protein: CASSLEVGWRTNYGYTF
V gene: TRBV10-3; J gene: TRBJ2-3; D gene: TRBD1; CDR3 DNA: TGTGCCATCAGTGACGCGGACAGGGCGGGAAATACGCAGTATTTT; CDR3 protein: CAISDADRAGNTQYF
V gene: TRBV10-2; J gene: TRBJ2-3; D gene: TRBD2; CDR3 DNA: TGCGCCAGCAGGGCTGCACTAGCGGGAGTCATCTCAGATACGCAGTATTTT; CDR3 protein: CASRAALAGVISDTQYF
V gene: TRBV7-2; J gene: TRBJ2-7; D gene: TRBD2; CDR3 DNA: TGTGCCAGCAGCTTATCGACTAGCGGGGTCCTTTACTACGAGCAGTACTTC; CDR3 protein: CASSLSTSGVLYYEQYF
V gene: TRBV6-1; J gene: TRBJ2-1; D gene: -; CDR3 DNA: TGTGCCAGCAGTGAAGCGGCAGCAGGGTACAATGAGCAGTTCTTC; CDR3 protein: CASSEAAAGYNEQFF
V gene: TRBV6-6; J gene: TRBJ1-1; D gene: -; CDR3 DNA: TGTGCCAGCAGTTATTGGGCAGGGATGAACACTGAAGCTTTCTTT; CDR3 protein: CASSYWAGMNTEAFF
V gene: TRBV11-3; J gene: TRBJ1-1; D gene: -; CDR3 DNA: TGTGCCAGCAGCTTAGGTGGAGGGGCCACTGAAGCTTTCTTT; CDR3 protein: CASSLGGGATEAFF
V gene: TRBV18; J gene: TRBJ1-3; D gene: -; CDR3 DNA: TGTGCCAGCTCACCAACAGACTTCGGGGACACCATATATTTT; CDR3 protein: CASSPTDFGDTIYF
V gene: TRBV7-9; J gene: TRBJ1-2; D gene: -; CDR3 DNA: TGTGCCAGCAGCTTAGCGGCGGAGGTAGGCTACACCTTC; CDR3 protein: CASSLAAEVGYTF
V gene: TRBV18; J gene: TRBJ1-1; D gene: -; CDR3 DNA: TGTGCCAGCTCACCACTGAGTGGTAACACTGAAGCTTTCTTT; CDR3 protein: CASSPLSGNTEAFF
V gene: TRBV6-5; J gene: TRBJ1-5; D gene: -; CDR3 DNA: TGTGCCAGCAGTTACTCCCGATGGGGGGGTCAGCCCCAGCATTTT; CDR3 protein: CASSYSRWGGQPQHF
V gene: TRBV29-1; J gene: TRBJ1-4; D gene: -; CDR3 DNA: TGCAGCGTTGCTCAGGGAGGGAACGAAAAACTGTTTTTT; CDR3 protein: CSVAQGGNEKLFF
V gene: TRBV28; J gene: TRBJ1-4; D gene: -; CDR3 DNA: TGTGCCAGCAGTTTGGGGGGACTAAATGAAAAACTGTTTTTT; CDR3 protein: CASSLGGLNEKLFF
V gene: TRBV19; J gene: TRBJ1-6; D gene: -; CDR3 DNA: TGTGCCAGTAGTATAGATTTCGGGGGGAATTCACCCCTCCACTTT; CDR3 protein: CASSIDFGGNSPLHF
V gene: TRBV21-1; J gene: TRBJ1-5; D gene: -; CDR3 DNA: TGTGCCAGCAGCAAAAGGGGGGGAATTAGCAATCAGCCCCAGCATTTT; CDR3 protein: CASSKRGGISNQPQHF
V gene: TRBV5-1; J gene: TRBJ1-6; D gene: TRBD1; CDR3 DNA: TGCGCCAGCAGCTTGGTGACAGGGAATTCACCCCTCCACTTT; CDR3 protein: CASSLVTGNSPLHF
V gene: TRBV19; J gene: TRBJ1-5; D gene: TRBD1; CDR3 DNA: TGTGCCAGCCGACAGGGTAATCAGCCCCAGCATTTT; CDR3 protein: CASRQGNQPQHF
V gene: TRBV4-1; J gene: TRBJ1-5; D gene: -; CDR3 DNA: TGCGCCAGCAGCCAAGAACGCGGGAACAATCAGCCCCAGCATTTT; CDR3 protein: CASSQERGNNQPQHF
V gene: TRBV15; J gene: TRBJ1-4; D gene: -; CDR3 DNA: TGTGCCACCAGCCCGGATGCCCCGGGGGGGAATGAAAAACTGTTTTTT; CDR3 protein: CATSPDAPGGNEKLFF
V gene: TRBV2; J gene: TRBJ1-1; D gene: -; CDR3 DNA: TGTGCCAGCAGTGAAAGAGCGGTAACTGAAGCTTTCTTT; CDR3 protein: CASSERAVTEAFF
V gene: TRBV5-1; J gene: TRBJ2-6; D gene: -; CDR3 DNA: TGCGCCAGCAGCTTGGATGGGAGAGGTGGGGCCAACGTCCTGACTTTC; CDR3 protein: CASSLDGRGGANVLTF
V gene: TRBV19; J gene: TRBJ2-7; D gene: -; CDR3 DNA: TGTGCCAGTAGTGTTACTAGCAGTCGATCCGAGCAGTACTTC; CDR3 protein: CASSVTSSRSEQYF
V gene: TRBV7-2; J gene: TRBJ2-1; D gene: -; CDR3 DNA: TGTGCCAGCAGCCCGACTGGAAACTCCTACAATGAGCAGTTCTTC; CDR3 protein: CASSPTGNSYNEQFF